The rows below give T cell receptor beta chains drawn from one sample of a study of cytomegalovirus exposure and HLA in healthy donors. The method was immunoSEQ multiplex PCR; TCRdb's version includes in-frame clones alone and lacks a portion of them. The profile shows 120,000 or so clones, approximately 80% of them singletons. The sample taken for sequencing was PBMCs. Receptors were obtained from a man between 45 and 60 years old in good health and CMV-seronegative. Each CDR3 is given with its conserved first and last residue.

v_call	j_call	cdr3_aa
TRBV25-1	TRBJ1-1	CASSAETGFNTEAFF
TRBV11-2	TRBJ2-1	CASSSLRWLAGGPYNEQFF
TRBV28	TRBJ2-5	CASSLGRKETQYF
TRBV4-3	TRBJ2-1	CASSQVSPDYNEQFF
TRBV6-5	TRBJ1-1	CASSRLNTEAFF
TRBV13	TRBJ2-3	CASSFPRTGGADTQYF
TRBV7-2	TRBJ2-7	CASSSVGVSLYEQYF
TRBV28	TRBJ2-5	CASSKDWASPGEETQYF
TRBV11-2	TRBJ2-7	CASSLGLAGGREQYF
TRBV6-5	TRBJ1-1	CASSQDRAKAFF
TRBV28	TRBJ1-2	CASSLMTGGAGNGYTF
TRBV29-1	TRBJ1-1	CSVYYRGGNTEAFF
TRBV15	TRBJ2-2	CATSRRGGPNTGELFF
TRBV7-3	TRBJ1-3	CASSRTGGSGNTIYF
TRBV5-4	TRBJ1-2	CASSLSPGSNYGYTF
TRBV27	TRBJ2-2	CASSIRGDSYTGELFF
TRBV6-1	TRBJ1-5	CASSSNPGPQHF
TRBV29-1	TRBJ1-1	CSVEWGGDTEAFF
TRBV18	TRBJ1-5	CASSLGPDRGPGQPQHF
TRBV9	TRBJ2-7	CASSVGQGWNEQYF
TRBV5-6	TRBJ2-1	CASSLGGRGGFYNEQFF
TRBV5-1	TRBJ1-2	CASSYQTTGAGEGYTF
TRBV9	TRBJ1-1	CASSVDSVEAFF
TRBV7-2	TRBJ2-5	CASSLKPSGGAPQYF
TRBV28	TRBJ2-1	CASSINRGISSYNEQFF
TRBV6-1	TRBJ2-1	CASSEALPAGEANEQFF
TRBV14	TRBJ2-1	CASRPSGNPYNEQFF
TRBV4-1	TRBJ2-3	CASSQDRGHPDTQYF
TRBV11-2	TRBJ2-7	CASSFADRINDEQYF
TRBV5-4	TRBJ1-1	CASSFGGRVAEAFF
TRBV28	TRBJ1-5	CASSFIGQGRSNQPQHF
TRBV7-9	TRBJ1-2	CASSLDQGGGYTF
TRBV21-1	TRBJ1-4	CASSYPPTGITTNEKLFF
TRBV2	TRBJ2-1	CARGGTGVWNEQFF
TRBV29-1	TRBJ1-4	CSVGQTNEKLFF
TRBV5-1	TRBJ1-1	CASSLSGQNTEAFF
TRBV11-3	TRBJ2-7	CASSSGDGSREQYF
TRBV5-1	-	CASSLGPRTGAVSYEQYF
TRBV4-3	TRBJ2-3	CASSPSGNRGTDTQYF
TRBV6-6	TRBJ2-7	CASSLLSGTSYEQYF
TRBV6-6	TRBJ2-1	CASTGTRAYNEQFF
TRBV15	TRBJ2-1	CATSRAGLARDEQFF
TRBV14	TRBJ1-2	CASSPNLSGGYTF
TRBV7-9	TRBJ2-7	CASSPMDFYEQYF
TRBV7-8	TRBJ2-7	CATIRTAGGHGGPYEQYF
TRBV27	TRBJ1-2	CASSFRGRAGGSYGYTF
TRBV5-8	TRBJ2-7	CASSFSWDSYEQYF
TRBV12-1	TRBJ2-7	CATQLFGVLAGGPRGYEQYF
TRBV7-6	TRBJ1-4	CASSIRDMSNEKLFF
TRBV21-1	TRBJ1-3	CASSKGTGASGNTIYF
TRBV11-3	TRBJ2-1	CASSVTGVSYNEQFF
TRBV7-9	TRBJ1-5	CASSQQGIRQPQHF
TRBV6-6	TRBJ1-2	CATMPPGQGVNGYTF
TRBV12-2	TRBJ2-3	CASRLAMDGTGTSTDTQYF
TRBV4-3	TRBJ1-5	CASSQEAFSNQPQHF
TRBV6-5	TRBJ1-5	CASSYLGQGKNQPQHF